This T cell receptor (beta chain) was profiled in a study of blood T cell repertoires in COVID-19. The age range of participants was about 18 to 90 years, with residence in about two dozen US areas. A PCR-confirmed or clinician-diagnosed COVID-19 case had contacted exposed participants within 2 weeks of entry. This CDR3 contains 18 residues. Looked up from germline, CDR1 is LGHDT and CDR2 is YNNKEL (reference sequence). V was clipped by 0 bases and J by 5 bases; unmatched bases: 10. Per the authors' pipeline: Estimation of nucleated cell counts was performed using reference gene primer amplification. Only in-frame clones appear in the TCRdb table, and some are missing; sequencing was by immunoSEQ multiplex PCR. That table is the source of V, J and clone size, and D and trimming were worked out from the DNA. The table lists around 270,000 clones, 88% of them singletons.

The chain recombines TRBV3-1 (or the pseudogene TRBV3-2) with TRBJ2-2; TRBD2 matches at 9 bases. This sequence originates from a woman in her thirties or forties who had been exposed to COVID-19. The sequencing input was PBMCs or T cells enriched from blood (not recorded which). In nucleotides, the CDR3 is TGTGCCAGCAGCCAAGAAAATCGCGGGAGGGTCGGAACCGGGGAGCTGTTTTTT. Translating it yields CASSQENRGRVGTGELFF.